This T cell receptor (beta chain) appears in the sequencing data of a study of a mutant IDH1 vaccine in newly diagnosed glioma (dated by TCRdb to the early 2020s). The study in broad terms: Of the roughly 33 treated patients, around 62% were male and about 40% were female, and a mean age of about 37 years was recorded. Prior to enrollment, patients had been given standard therapy consisting of radiotherapy alone, temozolomide alone, or radiochemotherapy with temozolomide, with the combination given to most patients. Peripheral blood was drawn at six visits: V03 (baseline), V05, V07, V10, V12 and V13. Longitudinal TCRB deep sequencing was done for 25 treated patients, wherever samples were available for exploratory analyses. What the work shows at the level of the full study, not this receptor alone: Selection of PBMC samples for TCRB deep sequencing was based on availability. The authors noted that analyses of patient blood samples could not be reproduced because of sample limitations. Immune responses induced by the vaccine were seen in about 93% of patients across multiple MHC alleles. Pseudoprogression seemed to be unrelated to changes in the top peripheral T cell clonotypes found by TCRB sequencing.

On this clone itself: The specificity of this receptor is unknown. Base quality data are lacking; no much larger clone is found one base away.

Interpreted using the paper, the time point label stands for: baseline, week 1 (first vaccination visit). The sample's treatment or condition label, in plain terms: pre-vaccination baseline after standard-of-care therapy. Newly diagnosed WHO grade 3 or 4 IDH1-mutant astrocytomas showing loss of nuclear ATRX were present in the donors. The samples were drawn from NOA16, a multicentre, single-arm, open-label phase I trial in Germany that tested a mutant IDH1 peptide vaccine in humans for the first time. Visit V03 blood draws served as the baseline sample for immunogenicity testing. Genomic DNA for TCRB sequencing was extracted from EDTA blood using the DNeasy Blood and Tissue Kit. The CDR3 numbers 17 residues from cysteine through phenylalanine. Only the CDR3 part of the read is kept: 51 bases, read in frame from the first base. Taken from the germline V gene, the CDR1 and CDR2 loops are MGHRA and YSYEKL. V and J are truncated by 2 bases and 5 bases respectively, leaving an intervening sequence of 18 bases.

The method behind the library was the immunoSEQ multiplex PCR assay. The hsTCRB Kit was used according to the manufacturer's protocol to amplify rearranged TCR beta chain sequences. Sequencing of TCRB libraries was carried out on an Illumina MiSeq. The published analysis was carried out like this. The proprietary platform of the kit vendor was used for demultiplexing, trimming and gene mapping. TCRdb took this table from immuneACCESS and kept in-frame rearrangements with V and J called. Such tables lack part of the clones; where checked against another copy, unresolved V genes explain under half of the gap, and the rest is unexplained. V and J calls and clone size follow that table, whereas D and trimming were derived from the DNA. The sample table holds tens of thousands of clones, of which about nine tenths were seen once. Of the sample, 4% to 5.5% is held by the ten largest clones.

The chain uses TRBV4-1 and TRBJ2-2; TRBD2 is perhaps the D gene, given 5 matching bases. This TCR was recovered from a woman aged 40 to 49 with glioma. The sequences come from PBMCs, collected from a glioma patient treated with radiotherapy, temozolomide or both. The DNA sequence follows: TGCGCCAGCAGCCAATTCCCGGACTCAGCTGGGACCGGGGAGCTGTTTTTT. It encodes CASSQFPDSAGTGELFF.